This TCR beta chain was sequenced for a study of shared clonotypes between healthy human individuals. Study findings and constraints: Compared with memory subsets, naive subsets generally had larger estimated richness.

With regard to this clone: Its antigen is currently unknown.

TCRdb keeps only in-frame clones here, not all; method: immunoSEQ multiplex PCR. The table includes about 580,000 clones, 95% to 98% detected once. CDR3 length: 13 residues. With 6 bases removed from V and 8 bases from J, the gap between germline ends came to 16 bases. The germline CDR1 and CDR2 sequences are MNHEY and SVGAGI. CD8 cells regarded as naive lacked CD45RO, were positively chosen for CCR7, and omitted terminally differentiated effector memory CD45RA+ cells. The donors were all Caucasian adults (living in Nashville, Tennessee). Sequenced sample: naive CD8+ T cells sorted from blood. The sequence was obtained from a man younger than 45 in good health. The chain carries TRBV6-5 and TRBJ1-2, with D perhaps TRBD1 (6 bases). This CDR3 reads CASSTRQAGGYTF. The CDR3 nucleotides are TGTGCCAGCAGCACCCGACAGGCAGGAGGCTACACCTTC.